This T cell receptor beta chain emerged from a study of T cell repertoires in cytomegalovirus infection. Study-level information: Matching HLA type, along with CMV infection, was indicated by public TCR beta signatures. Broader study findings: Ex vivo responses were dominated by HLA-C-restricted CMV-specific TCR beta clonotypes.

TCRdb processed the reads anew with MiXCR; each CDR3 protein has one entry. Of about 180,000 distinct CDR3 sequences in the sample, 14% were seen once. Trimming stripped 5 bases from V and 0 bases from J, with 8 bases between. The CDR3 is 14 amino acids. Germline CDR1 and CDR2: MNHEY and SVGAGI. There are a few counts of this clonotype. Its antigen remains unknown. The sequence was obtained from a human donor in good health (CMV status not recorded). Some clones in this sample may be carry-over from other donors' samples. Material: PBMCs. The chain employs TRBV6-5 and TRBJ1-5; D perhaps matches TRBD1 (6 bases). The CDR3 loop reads CASSLDSSNQPQHF. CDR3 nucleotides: TGTGCCAGCAGTCTGGACAGTAGCAATCAGCCCCAGCATTTT.